This T cell receptor (beta chain) was captured in a study of T cell responses to AZD1222 COVID-19 vaccine. Study-wide findings and caveats: Of spike-specific TCRs, nearly half reportedly target regions left unmutated in variants.

From germline, CDR1 is LGHDT and CDR2 YNNKEL (reference sequence). J was trimmed by 4 bases and V by 4 bases; bases with no gene match: 7. This CDR3 comprises 16 residues. As concerns this clone: The antigen is not known.

Libraries were prepared by immunoSEQ multiplex PCR; TCRdb keeps only in-frame clonotypes and omits some of them. The repertoire holds about 100,000 clones, with 90% as singletons. The origin of this receptor is an adult in good health. Sample: peripheral blood, taken on day 0 of AZD1222 vaccination. The chain carries TRBV3-1 (or the pseudogene TRBV3-2) and TRBJ2-3, with 11 bases lining up with TRBD2. The CDR3 nucleotides are TGTGCCAGCAGCCGGAAACTAGCGGGGGAATCAGATACGCAGTATTTT. The encoded protein is CASSRKLAGESDTQYF.